Below, one T cell receptor beta chain is given with its context. The antigen it recognizes is unknown. Base-call qualities are not available, and no considerably larger clone is one nucleotide away. The CDR3 goes from the cysteine to the phenylalanine over 11 residues. Only CDR3 DNA remains: 33 bases, in frame from the first base. CDR1 LNHDA and CDR2 SQIVND were looked up in the germline V gene (reference sequence). Trimming takes 8 bases from V and 3 bases from J, and the germline ends sit 7 bases apart. Ophthalmopathy patients had moderately to severely active disease, with a Clinical Activity Score of 3 or more, a NOSPECS grade of 4 or more, and a disease duration of less than 3 months. Any patient with an uncontrolled infection, another autoimmune disease, pregnancy or lactation was excluded. Clinical symptoms, serum thyroxine and TRAb, thyroid ultrasound, and orbital computed tomography formed the basis for the diagnoses. Ficoll-Paque density gradient centrifugation was used to isolate PBMCs from under 11 ml of fresh peripheral blood. Total RNA was extracted with Trizol reagent, and quality was checked on an Agilent 2100 Bioanalyzer.

TCR beta CDR3 regions were amplified from RNA transcripts. The TCR CDR3 was subjected to a first round of RT-PCR using the HTBI primer set and the Qiagen OneStep RT-PCR kit. A second multiplex PCR round built the libraries, followed by size selection and purification. Libraries were sequenced paired-end with 100 bp reads on an Illumina HiSeq2000. In the source study's methods: Raw data were processed with SOAPnuke, discarding reads with adapters, uncalled bases, mean Phred below 15, or no exact constant-primer or identifier match. High-quality paired reads were merged using COPE v1.2.5, and each unique nucleotide sequence was defined as a clonotype. Clonotypes were aligned to IMGT TRBV, TRBD and TRBJ reference segments using MiTCR v1.1. The analysis included only V-J combinations with a frequency above 0.0001, which together covered more than 99% of the repertoires. The TCS score was defined as F50 (clonal expansion) divided by E x V (chaos), with BLOSUM62-based TCRdist calculated between CDR3 peptides within each V-J. Welch's t-statistics and random forest reduced some 510 V-J features to 10 to 15, which were used in a naive Bayes classifier (R e1071). TCRdb reran the public reads through fastp at Q25 and MiXCR, keeping productive beta chains. Every CDR3 protein is listed once, alongside the most common genes and DNA of its rows. What appears here as the V and J calls and clone size reflects TCRdb's work, not the paper's. The sample table holds about 640,000 distinct CDR3 sequences, of which around 21% were seen once. Around a third of the sample goes to the ten largest clones.

This sample was taken from a study of T cells in Graves' hyperthyroidism and ophthalmopathy (dated by TCRdb to 2018 to 2020). In terms of the full investigation: Peripheral blood was collected at initial diagnosis, before any treatment. To identify TCR V-J signatures that set the groups apart, the researchers used a discovery cohort of 100 patients, made up of 43 with Graves' ophthalmopathy and some 58 with stable Graves' hyperthyroidism. Whether ophthalmopathy could be predicted prospectively was tested in an independent validation cohort made up of 18 to 20 hyperthyroidism patients plus 17 patients who later progressed to ophthalmopathy. The 100 discovery patients were randomly split 7:3 into training and test sets. Thyroid tissue and blood T-cell repertoires from about six Graves' hyperthyroidism patients were also compared in the study. Once sampling was done, hyperthyroidism patients were given methimazole at a starting dose of 30 mg daily, whereas ophthalmopathy patients were given high-dose intravenous methylprednisolone. TCR Vbeta CDR3 sequencing of some 140 peripheral blood samples (around 45 ophthalmopathy, about 74 hyperthyroidism and approximately 17 progressor patients) is reported in the paper. Study-level results and caveats: Most expanded thyroid clonotypes (frequency above 0.001) were also detected in blood, suggesting blood repertoires may reflect thyroid immune responses. In cross-validation, a model built on a 13 V-J signature told ophthalmopathy apart from stable hyperthyroidism with 85% to 90% sensitivity and 81% to 82% specificity, and in testing the same model reached 80%/75%. In validation, the model predicted progression to ophthalmopathy a median of 6.5 months before onset, with over 55% sensitivity and almost 75% specificity. Sample size was not statistically predetermined, and investigators were not blinded to group allocation.

The sequenced material came from blood. The receptor was derived from a man aged 30 to 39 with Graves' ophthalmopathy. The receptor chain draws on TRBV19 and TRBJ1-2, and TRBD1 may be the D gene, going by 5 matching bases. The DNA sequence reads TGTGCCAGTGGACAAGACTATGGCTACACCTTC. Translated, it gives CASGQDYGYTF.